Detailed here is one T cell receptor (beta chain). Its matching antigen is unknown. Terminally differentiated effector memory CD45RA+ cells were excluded from the naive CD8 cells, which were CD45RO-negative and positively selected for CCR7. The data belong to a study of shared clonotypes between healthy human individuals. Between the trimmed V and J ends, which lost 7 bases and 6 bases, there was a span of 15 bases. The CDR3 spans 13 residues. Germline V lookup: CDR1 SEHNR, CDR2 FQNEAQ (reference sequence). Assay: immunoSEQ multiplex PCR; the TCRdb copy retains only in-frame clones and omits some. The sample comprises roughly 2,000,000 clones, about 94% of which are singletons, and around 1.7% rests with the top ten. Study-wide results and limits: The represented genetic and exposure-history diversity was limited by the small number of donors.

The chain employs TRBV7-9 and TRBJ1-2; no definite D call. The sample consisted of naive CD8+ T cells from PBMCs. This TCR was sampled from a man aged 18 to 30 in good health. Some clones in this sample may be carry-over from other donors' samples. The CDR3 DNA is TGTGCCAGCACACACTTGGGTTTTAATGGCTACACCTTC. Its translation: CASTHLGFNGYTF.